These 15 T cell receptor beta chains came from one sample sequenced in a study of Tregs in tolerant kidney transplant recipients. The assay was immunoSEQ multiplex PCR, and TCRdb's table has in-frame clones only and misses some. This sample has roughly 120,000 clones; almost 95% occur once, and the top ten carry more than 0.5%. Material: CD4+ T cells from blood. Source of these receptors: a human donor in good health.

CDR3 in DNA: TGTGCCAGCAGTTCTTACAGGGTTGCAGGAAACACCATATATTTT. Its translation: CASSSYRVAGNTIYF. V gene TRBV6-5 combines with J gene TRBJ1-3; tentative D call: TRBD1 (6 bases). CDR1 is MNHEY, CDR2 SVGAGI, per germline. V was cut by 4 bases and J by 4 bases, with 14 bases left in between. This CDR3 region has 15 residues.

J is TRBJ1-2 and V is TRBV7-2; tentatively, D is TRBD1 (5 bases). The CDR3 is 12 amino acids. V was clipped by 0 bases and J by 11 bases, with 10 bases between them. Germline V gene data show CDR1 as SGHTA and CDR2 as FQGNSA. CDR3 bases: TGTGCCAGCAGCTTAGCAACGACAGTGTACACCTTC. Its protein is CASSLATTVYTF.

V is TRBV29-1 and J is TRBJ2-1; maybe TRBD2 (6 bases). CDR1 and CDR2 (germline): SQVTM, ANQGSEA. The germline V and J ends were trimmed by 4 bases and 5 bases, with 15 bases remaining between them. The CDR3 is 14 residues long. CDR3 sequence reads: CSVVGGNLNNEQFF. DNA of the CDR3: TGCAGCGTTGTCGGAGGGAACTTAAACAATGAGCAGTTCTTC.

The J gene is TRBJ1-1, the V gene TRBV14; TRBD1 matches 7 bases. J lost 11 bases, V lost 2 bases, and 5 bases had no gene match. The CDR3 loop spans 12 amino acids. The V gene's germline CDR1 is SGHDN and CDR2 FVKESK. The CDR3 DNA sequence: TGTGCCAGCAGCCAATTAACAGGGGCGGCTTTCTTT. Its protein product is CASSQLTGAAFF.

The chain uses TRBV5-4 and TRBJ1-2; D gene uncertain. CDR3 size: 15 residues. Germline CDR1 reads SGHNT; CDR2 reads YYREEE (reference sequence). The ends were cut back, 4 bases at V and 0 bases at J, with 13 bases in the middle. This CDR3 reads CASSGAGMSNYGYTF. The CDR3 bases are TGTGCCAGCAGCGGCGCGGGGATGTCTAACTATGGCTACACCTTC.

For the CDR3, the DNA is TGCGCCAGCAGTGGGGGACGGAGCGGCTATGGTGGAGAGACCCAGTACTTC. Encoded protein: CASSGGRSGYGGETQYF. The chain combines TRBV10-1 with TRBJ2-5, with D perhaps given as TRBD1 or TRBD2 (5 bases each). CDR3 size: 17 residues. V lost 4 bases, J lost 4 bases, and 22 bases lay in between. Germline V CDR1 and CDR2: WNHNN, SYGVQD (reference sequence).

The chain combines TRBV9 with TRBJ2-5; D might be TRBD2 (6 bases). The V and J ends lost 0 bases and 0 bases respectively, with 12 bases between them. CDR1 is SGDLS, CDR2 YYNGEE, per germline. The CDR3 totals 16 residues. The CDR3 protein is CASSVGRTMYQETQYF. Written as DNA, the CDR3 is TGTGCCAGCAGCGTAGGCCGGACTATGTACCAAGAGACCCAGTACTTC.

The rearrangement joins TRBV5-1 to TRBJ1-2; TRBD1 matches 8 bases. The CDR3 sequence is 15 residues long. Losses at the gene ends were 0 bases for V and 6 bases for J; bases not matched to a gene: 7. Germline lookup yields CDR1 SGHRS and CDR2 YFSETQ. The CDR3 region has the DNA TGCGCCAGCAGCTTGGCTCGACAGGGGATCGATGGCTACACCTTC. It yields the protein CASSLARQGIDGYTF.

This clone showed up just a few times. The V call is TRBV2, the J call TRBJ1-1; D is uncertain. This CDR3 contains 12 residues. Germline CDR1 is SNHLY and CDR2 is FYNNEI. Between the trimmed V and J ends, which lost 6 bases and 3 bases, there was a span of 8 bases. This chain's CDR3 is CASSRWDTEAFF. DNA for the CDR3: TGTGCCAGCAGCCGCTGGGACACTGAAGCTTTCTTT.

The rearrangement uses TRBV9 and TRBJ2-1; D might be TRBD1 or TRBD2, each matching 6 bases. This CDR3 is 16 amino acids long. V gave up 0 bases and J gave up 1 base, with 11 bases separating them. The germline gives CDR1 SGDLS, CDR2 YYNGEE. CDR3 residues: CASSVGGGLSYNEQFF. CDR3 nucleotide sequence: TGTGCCAGCAGCGTAGGAGGGGGACTTTCCTACAATGAGCAGTTCTTC.

This clone came up once. This chain connects TRBV29-1 to TRBJ2-6; D unresolved. Trimming removed 4 bases from V and 0 bases from J, with 13 bases in between. The CDR3 has 16 residues. Germline CDR1 is SQVTM and CDR2 is ANQGSEA. The chain's CDR3 is CSVGLGENSGANVLTF. In DNA form, the CDR3 reads TGCAGCGTTGGTTTGGGTGAGAACTCTGGGGCCAACGTCCTGACTTTC.

CDR3 in amino acids: CASSLQVPSTDTQYF. DNA for the CDR3: TGCGCCAGCAGCCTACAGGTTCCTAGCACAGATACGCAGTATTTT. This sequence joins TRBV5-1 and TRBJ2-3; possibly TRBD1 for D (5 bases). CDR1 and CDR2 from the germline V gene are SGHRS and YFSETQ. Trimming shortened V by 4 bases and J by 0 bases, and 12 bases separated the two germline ends. The CDR3 covers 15 residues.

The CDR3 is CASRSWLAEHNEQFF. The CDR3 nucleotides read TGTGCCAGTAGGTCCTGGCTAGCGGAACACAATGAGCAGTTCTTC. The chain joins TRBV19 to TRBJ2-1; TRBD2 matches 7 bases. V lost 6 bases and J lost 5; bases outside the gene matches: 10. Germline CDR1 LNHDA, CDR2 SQIVND (reference sequence). CDR3 length equals 15 residues.

The genes are TRBV11-2 and TRBJ1-4; possibly TRBD1 for D (5 bases). Trimming pared 5 bases from V and 6 bases from J, leaving 13 bases between. Germline values: CDR1 SGHAT, CDR2 FQNNGV. The CDR3 is 14 amino acids. CDR3 in amino acids: CASSPRGRDEKLFF. For the CDR3, the DNA is TGTGCCAGCAGCCCACGGGGCCGGGATGAAAAACTGTTTTTT. Variable domain in full (rest from reference TRBV11-2 and TRBJ1-4): EAGVAQSPRYKIIEKRQSVAFWCNPISGHATLYWYQQILGQGPKLLIQFQNNGVVDDSQLPKDRFSAERLKGVDSTLKIQPAKLEDSAVYLCASSPRGRDEKLFFGSGTQLSVL.

The chain joins TRBV18 to TRBJ1-1; D is undetermined. The germline gives CDR1 KGHSH, CDR2 LQKENI. Trimming stripped 1 base from V and 1 base from J, with 7 bases between. The CDR3 is 14 residues long. This CDR3 reads CASSPLRENTEAFF. Here the CDR3 DNA reads TGTGCCAGCTCACCACTCCGTGAGAACACTGAAGCTTTCTTT.